This T cell receptor beta chain was sequenced during a study of response to subunit inactivated influenza vaccine. Findings and limits, study-wide: Authors suggested few new T cells are recruited by each seasonal influenza vaccination.

TCRdb re-called the RT-PCR reads through MiXCR, storing one row per CDR3 protein. The sample includes around 190,000 distinct CDR3 sequences, around 9% of them seen just once. This clonotype was counted only a few times. The antigen is unknown. V gave up 9 bases and J gave up 3 bases; unmatched junction bases: 10. Germline-derived CDR1 and CDR2 are SNHLY and FYNNEI. The CDR3 has 14 amino acids. The chain employs TRBV2 and TRBJ2-7; 8 bases match TRBD2. The material sequenced was non-naive T cells sorted from PBMCs, taken on the day of vaccination. The source is a man aged 50 to 60 who received an inactivated influenza vaccine. The CDR3 here is CASLGTRGGYEQYF. The CDR3 region has the DNA TGTGCCAGTCTAGGGACTAGAGGGGGCTACGAGCAGTACTTC.